This paragraph covers one T cell receptor beta chain sequence. The data stem from a study of blood T cell repertoires in COVID-19. At the level of the study: Specimens from acute and convalescent COVID-19 originated in the United States, Italy and Spain. Sources were T cells, B-cell-depleted T cells, or PBMCs; the material itself was cDNA or gDNA.

Original handling: Reference gene primer amplification yielded estimated nucleated cell counts. Sequencing used immunoSEQ multiplex PCR; TCRdb keeps in-frame clones, though not all of them. Clone size and V and J calls were adopted from that table, with D and trimming inferred from the DNA. The profile shows about 320,000 clones, 90% of them singletons. Recruits, aged about 18 to 89 years, lived in 25 or so US areas. Input material: PBMCs or T cells enriched from blood (not recorded which). This TCR came from a man aged 55-75 years who had recovered from COVID-19.

The CDR3 protein is CASSPGGQPQHF. Written as DNA, the CDR3 is TGTGCCAGCTCACCCGGGGGTCAGCCCCAGCATTTT. This chain links TRBV18 with TRBJ1-5; possible D gene TRBD1, 5 bases. CDR3 size: 12 residues. Trimming left V 3 bases short and J 6 bases short, with 6 bases between. Germline assignment: CDR1 KGHSH and CDR2 LQKENI.